This T cell receptor (beta chain) originates from a study of blood T cell repertoires in COVID-19. TCRdb keeps only in-frame clones here, not all; method: immunoSEQ multiplex PCR. The sample yields about 240,000 clones, around nine tenths seen once. CDR3 size: 11 residues. From germline, CDR1 is SGHNT and CDR2 YYREEE (reference sequence). Trimming pared 4 bases from V and 8 bases from J, leaving 9 bases between. This TCR was sampled from a woman aged 70-85 years with active or convalescent COVID-19. Sequencing was performed on peripheral blood. V usage is TRBV5-4 and J usage is TRBJ1-1; D not resolved. The CDR3 bases are TGTGCCAGCAGCATAGGACTAGAAGCTTTCTTT. As protein: CASSIGLEAFF.